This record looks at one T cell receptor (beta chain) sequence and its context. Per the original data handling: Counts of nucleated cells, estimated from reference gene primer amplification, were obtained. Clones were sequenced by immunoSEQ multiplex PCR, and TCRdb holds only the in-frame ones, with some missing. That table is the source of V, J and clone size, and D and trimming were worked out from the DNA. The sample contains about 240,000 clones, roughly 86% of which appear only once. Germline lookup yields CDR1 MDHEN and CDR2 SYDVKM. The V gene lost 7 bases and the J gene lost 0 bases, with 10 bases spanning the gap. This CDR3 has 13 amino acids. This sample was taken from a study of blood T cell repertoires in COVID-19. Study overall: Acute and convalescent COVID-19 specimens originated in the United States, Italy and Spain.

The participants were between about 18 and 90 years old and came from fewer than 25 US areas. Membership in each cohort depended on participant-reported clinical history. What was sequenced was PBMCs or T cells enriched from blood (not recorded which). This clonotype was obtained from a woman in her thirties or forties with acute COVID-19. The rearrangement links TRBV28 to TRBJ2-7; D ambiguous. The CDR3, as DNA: TGTGCCAGCACCACTTTCTACTCCTACGAGCAGTACTTC. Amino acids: CASTTFYSYEQYF.